The 12 T cell receptor beta chains presented below share a single source sample, sequenced in a study of blood T cell repertoires in COVID-19. The assay was immunoSEQ multiplex PCR, and TCRdb's table has in-frame clones only and misses some. This sample carries 250,000 to 350,000 clones, 80% to 90% of them seen once, and the ten largest clones take 2% to 3%. Input material: PBMCs or T cells enriched from blood (not recorded which). The receptor source for this set is a woman younger than 30 who had recovered from COVID-19.

The rearrangement uses TRBV4-1 and TRBJ1-1, with TRBD1 matching 10 bases. V dropped 2 bases and J dropped 4; count of bases not matched to a gene: 10. CDR3 length: 17 amino acids. Germline V CDR1 and CDR2: MGHRA, YSYEKL. DNA for the CDR3: TGCGCCAGCAGCCAACTCCGGGGACAGGGGTCTCGCACTGAAGCTTTCTTT. Translation: CASSQLRGQGSRTEAFF.

In this sample, this clone turned up once. The chain recombines TRBV6-1 with TRBJ2-7; possibly TRBD1 for D (5 bases). CDR1 and CDR2 from the germline V gene are MNHNS and SASEGT. Trimming shortened V by 2 bases and J by 0 bases, and 17 bases separated the two germline ends. The CDR3 runs 17 residues. Written as DNA, the CDR3 is TGTGCCAGCAGTGAACGATTGCTTAGGGGCAGCTCCTACGAGCAGTACTTC. It yields the protein CASSERLLRGSSYEQYF.

The chain links TRBV19 to TRBJ2-7; tentative D call: TRBD1 (6 bases). V shed 4 bases and J shed 4 bases, with 11 bases lying between them. The germline CDR1 and CDR2 sequences are LNHDA and SQIVND (reference sequence). The length of the CDR3 is 13 residues. The CDR3 protein is CASSSLRGYEQYF. In DNA, the CDR3 is TGTGCCAGTAGTAGCCTGAGGGGGTACGAGCAGTACTTC.

This chain links TRBV29-1 with TRBJ1-2; D might be TRBD1 (6 bases). The CDR3 loop spans 14 amino acids. The germline CDR1 and CDR2 sequences are SQVTM and ANQGSEA. V gave up 2 bases and J gave up 8 bases, with 18 bases separating them. The DNA of the CDR3 is TGCAGCGTTGAATATCCCGGGACAATATACGGCTACACCTTC. Translation gives CSVEYPGTIYGYTF. Together with reference TRBV29-1 and TRBJ1-2, the CDR3 gives the full variable domain: SAVISQKPSRDICQRGTSLTIQCQVDSQVTMMFWYRQQPGQSLTLIATANQGSEATYESGFVIDKFPISRPNLTFSTLTVSNMSPEDSSIYLCSVEYPGTIYGYTFGSGTRLTVV.

The chain links TRBV25-1 to TRBJ2-7; TRBD2 might be the D (6 bases). CDR3 size: 15 residues. Germline loops: CDR1 MGHDK, CDR2 SYGVNS. V lost 1 base, J lost 3 bases, and 13 bases lay in between. The CDR3 coding sequence is TGTGCCAGCAGTGAATCGGGGGACCCCCTCTACGAGCAGTACTTC. Amino acids: CASSESGDPLYEQYF.

This clone has just one count. This sequence may be a read error, since a much larger clone differs from it by one base. This chain links TRBV7-8 with TRBJ2-7; tentative D call: TRBD1 (5 bases). CDR1 SGHVS and CDR2 FQNEAQ come from the germline V gene. The germline V and J ends were trimmed by 4 bases and 0 bases, with 10 bases remaining between them. The CDR3 runs to 14 residues. The CDR3 here is CASSSSTDSYEQYF. CDR3 bases: TGTGCCAGCAGCTCCTCGACAGACTCCTACGAGCAGTACTTC.

This clone appeared once. The chain links TRBV5-1 to TRBJ2-7; the match to TRBD2 covers 8 bases. V lost 1 base and J lost 0; bases outside the gene matches: 6. Germline assignment: CDR1 SGHRS and CDR2 YFSETQ. CDR3 size: 16 residues. Here the CDR3 DNA reads TGCGCCAGCAGCTTGATAAGCGGGGGCCTCTCCTACGAGCAGTACTTC. It yields the protein CASSLISGGLSYEQYF.

The chain carries TRBV4-1 and TRBJ2-7; D unresolved. This CDR3 region has 14 residues. Germline CDR1 reads MGHRA; CDR2 reads YSYEKL. Trimming cost V 1 base and J 2 bases, with 9 bases left between them. The CDR3 protein is CASSQGSGAYEQYF. Written as DNA, the CDR3 is TGCGCCAGCAGCCAAGGGTCGGGTGCCTACGAGCAGTACTTC.

The gene calls are TRBV7-2 and TRBJ1-2; possibly TRBD1 for D (6 bases). Germline lookup yields CDR1 SGHTA and CDR2 FQGNSA. The length of the CDR3 is 14 residues. The V and J ends lost 2 bases and 4 bases respectively, with 11 bases between them. This CDR3 reads CASSLPDSTYGYTF. The CDR3 DNA is TGTGCCAGCAGCTTACCGGACAGTACCTATGGCTACACCTTC.

The chain uses TRBV5-1 and TRBJ1-2; D possibly corresponds to TRBD1 (5 bases). The CDR3 extends over 13 amino acids. With 0 bases removed from V and 4 bases from J, the gap between germline ends came to 7 bases. CDR1 is SGHRS and CDR2 is YFSETQ in the germline V gene. For the CDR3, the DNA is TGCGCCAGCAGCTTGGGACAGTCCTATGGCTACACCTTC. As protein: CASSLGQSYGYTF.

The rearrangement links TRBV5-1 to TRBJ2-5; 15 nucleotides align to TRBD2. V lost 2 bases and J lost 2; bases outside the gene matches: 7. Germline CDR1 is SGHRS and CDR2 is YFSETQ. The CDR3 consists of 18 residues. CDR3 DNA: TGCGCCAGCAGCTTAGGACTAGCGGGGGGGCCGTGGCAAGAGACCCAGTACTTC. It translates to CASSLGLAGGPWQETQYF.

This chain uses TRBV7-3 with TRBJ1-1; no firm D call. V lost 1 base to trimming and J lost 4 bases, with 13 bases between them. The length of the CDR3 is 15 residues. Germline V gene sequence: CDR1 SGHTA, CDR2 FQGTGA. Here the CDR3 reads CASSLNPGPLTEAFF. CDR3 DNA sequence: TGTGCCAGCAGCTTAAACCCAGGTCCGCTCACTGAAGCTTTCTTT. Full variable domain (outside the CDR3, taken from reference TRBV7-3 and TRBJ1-1): GAGVSQTPSNKVTEKGKYVELRCDPISGHTALYWYRQSLGQGPEFLIYFQGTGAADDSGLPNDRFFAVRPEGSVSTLKIQRTERGDSAVYLCASSLNPGPLTEAFFGQGTRLTVV.